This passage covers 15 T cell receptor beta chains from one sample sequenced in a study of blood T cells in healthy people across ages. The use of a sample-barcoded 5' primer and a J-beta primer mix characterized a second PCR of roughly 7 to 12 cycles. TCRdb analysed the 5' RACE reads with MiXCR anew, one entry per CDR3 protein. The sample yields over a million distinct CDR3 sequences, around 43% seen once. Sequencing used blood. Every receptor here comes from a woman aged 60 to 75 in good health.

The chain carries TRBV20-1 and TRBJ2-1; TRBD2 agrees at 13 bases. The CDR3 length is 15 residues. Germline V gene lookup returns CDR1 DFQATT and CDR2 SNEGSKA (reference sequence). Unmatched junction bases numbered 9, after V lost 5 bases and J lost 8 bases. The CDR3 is CSAGRTSGRYDEQFF. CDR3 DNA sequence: TGCAGTGCTGGAAGGACTAGCGGGAGATACGATGAGCAGTTCTTC.

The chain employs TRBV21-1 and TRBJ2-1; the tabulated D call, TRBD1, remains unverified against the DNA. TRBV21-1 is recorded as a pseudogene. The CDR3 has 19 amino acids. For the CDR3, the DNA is TGTGCCAGCAGCAAAAAAGCCTTGGGGACAGGGGGCGTCTACAATGAGCAGTTCTTC. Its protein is CASSKKALGTGGVYNEQFF.

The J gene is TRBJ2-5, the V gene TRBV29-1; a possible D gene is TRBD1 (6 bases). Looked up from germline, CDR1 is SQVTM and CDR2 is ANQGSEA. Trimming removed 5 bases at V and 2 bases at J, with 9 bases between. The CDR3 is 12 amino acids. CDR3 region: CSVWTVQETQYF. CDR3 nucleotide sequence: TGCAGCGTTTGGACAGTGCAAGAGACCCAGTACTTC.

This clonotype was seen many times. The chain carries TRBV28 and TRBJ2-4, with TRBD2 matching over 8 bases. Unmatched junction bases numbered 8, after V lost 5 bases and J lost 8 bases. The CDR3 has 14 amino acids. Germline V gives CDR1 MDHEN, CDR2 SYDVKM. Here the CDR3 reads CASSVASGSDIQYF. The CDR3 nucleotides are TGTGCCAGCAGTGTCGCTAGCGGGTCAGACATTCAGTACTTC.

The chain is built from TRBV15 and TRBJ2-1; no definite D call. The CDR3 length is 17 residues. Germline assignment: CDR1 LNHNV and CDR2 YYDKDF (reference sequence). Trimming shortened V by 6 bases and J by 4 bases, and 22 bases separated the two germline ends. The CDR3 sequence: CATSRILLGSLYNEQFF. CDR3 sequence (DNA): TGTGCCACCAGTCGAATCCTGCTCGGGTCTCTTTACAATGAGCAGTTCTTC.

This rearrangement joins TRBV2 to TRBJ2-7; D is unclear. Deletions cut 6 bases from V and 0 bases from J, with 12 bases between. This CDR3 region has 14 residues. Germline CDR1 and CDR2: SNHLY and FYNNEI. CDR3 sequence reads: CASRQIRSSYEQYF. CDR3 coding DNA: TGTGCCAGCAGACAGATAAGGAGCTCCTACGAGCAGTACTTC.

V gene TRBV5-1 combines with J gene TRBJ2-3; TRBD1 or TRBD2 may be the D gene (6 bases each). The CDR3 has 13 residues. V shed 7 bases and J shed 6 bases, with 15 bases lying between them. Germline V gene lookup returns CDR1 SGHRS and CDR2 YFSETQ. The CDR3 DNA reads TGCGCCAGCTCCCCGGGGGCGCAGGATACGCAGTATTTT. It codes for CASSPGAQDTQYF.

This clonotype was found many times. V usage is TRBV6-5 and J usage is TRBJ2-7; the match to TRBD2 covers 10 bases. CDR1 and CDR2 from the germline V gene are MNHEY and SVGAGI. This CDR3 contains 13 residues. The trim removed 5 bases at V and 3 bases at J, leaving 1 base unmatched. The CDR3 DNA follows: TGTGCCAGCAGTCGGACTAGCGGCTACGAGCAGTACTTC. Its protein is CASSRTSGYEQYF.

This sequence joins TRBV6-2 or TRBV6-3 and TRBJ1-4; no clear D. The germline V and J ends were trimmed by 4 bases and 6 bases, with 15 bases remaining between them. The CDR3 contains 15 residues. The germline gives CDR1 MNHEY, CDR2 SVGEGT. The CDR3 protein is CASSFAETLHEKLFF. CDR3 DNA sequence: TGTGCCAGCAGTTTTGCGGAGACCCTTCATGAAAAACTGTTTTTT.

DNA of the CDR3: TGCAGCGAGACTAGCGGGAATGGTGAGCAGTTCTTC. This translates into CSETSGNGEQFF. The genes are TRBV29-1 and TRBJ2-1, with 11 bases that match TRBD2. Germline V gene data show CDR1 as SQVTM and CDR2 as ANQGSEA. The V segment lost 7 bases and the J segment 9 bases; nucleotides outside the gene matches: 5. The CDR3 is made up of 12 amino acids.

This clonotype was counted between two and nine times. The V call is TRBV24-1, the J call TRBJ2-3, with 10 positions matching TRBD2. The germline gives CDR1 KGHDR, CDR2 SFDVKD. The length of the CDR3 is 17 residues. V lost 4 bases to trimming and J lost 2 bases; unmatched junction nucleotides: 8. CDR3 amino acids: CATSDTGLAENTDTQYF. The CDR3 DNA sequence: TGTGCCACCAGTGACACCGGACTAGCGGAAAACACAGATACGCAGTATTTT.

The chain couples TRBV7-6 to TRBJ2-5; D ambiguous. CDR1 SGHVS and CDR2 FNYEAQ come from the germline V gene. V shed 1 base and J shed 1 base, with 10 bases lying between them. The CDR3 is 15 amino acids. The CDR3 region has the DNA TGTGCCAGCAGCTTAGAGGTGGCATTCCAAGAGACCCAGTACTTC. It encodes CASSLEVAFQETQYF.

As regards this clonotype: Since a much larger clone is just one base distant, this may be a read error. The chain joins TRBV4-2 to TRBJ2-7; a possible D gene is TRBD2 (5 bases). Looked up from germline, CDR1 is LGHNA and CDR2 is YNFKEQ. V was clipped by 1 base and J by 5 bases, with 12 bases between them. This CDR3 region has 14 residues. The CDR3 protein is CASSQGTGVDEQYF. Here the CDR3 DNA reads TGTGCCAGCAGCCAAGGCACCGGGGTAGACGAGCAGTACTTC.

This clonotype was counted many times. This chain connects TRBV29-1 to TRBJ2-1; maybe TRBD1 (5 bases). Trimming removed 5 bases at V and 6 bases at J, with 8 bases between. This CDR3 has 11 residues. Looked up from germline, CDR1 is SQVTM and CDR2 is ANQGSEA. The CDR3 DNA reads TGCAGCGTTCGACAGACCAATGAGCAGTTCTTC. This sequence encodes CSVRQTNEQFF.

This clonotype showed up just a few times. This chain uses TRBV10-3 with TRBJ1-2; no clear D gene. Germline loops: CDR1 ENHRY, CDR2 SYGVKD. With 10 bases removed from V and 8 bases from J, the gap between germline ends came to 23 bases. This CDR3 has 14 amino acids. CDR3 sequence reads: CATTDESRTLGYTF. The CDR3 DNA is TGTGCCACCACAGACGAATCCCGGACTCTCGGCTACACCTTC.